A single sample is the source of the 6 T cell receptor beta chains below, sequenced in a study of blood T cell repertoires in COVID-19 (dated by TCRdb to 2020 to 2022). Library preparation used the immunoSEQ multiplex PCR assay. TCRdb carries this immuneACCESS record with in-frame sequences only. Its versions omit some clonotypes, under half of them owing to an unresolved V gene in the studies checked, with the rest unexplained. This sample holds about 240,000 clones; about 82% were observed only once. 12% of the sample goes to the ten largest clones. The sample taken for sequencing was peripheral blood. These receptors originate from a man aged 80 or over with acute or convalescent COVID-19.

The chain uses TRBV4-1 and TRBJ1-5; 11 nucleotides align to TRBD1. Germline values: CDR1 MGHRA, CDR2 YSYEKL. This CDR3 spans 18 amino acids. The V segment lost 1 base and the J segment 0 bases; nucleotides outside the gene matches: 5. The CDR3 is CASSQGTGGSYSNQPQHF. As DNA, the CDR3 is TGCGCCAGCAGCCAAGGGACAGGGGGCTCTTATAGCAATCAGCCCCAGCATTTT.

V and J are TRBV6-5 and TRBJ1-2; 8 nucleotides line up with TRBD1. This CDR3 has 13 residues. Losses at the gene ends were 5 bases for V and 6 bases for J; bases not matched to a gene: 5. Germline values: CDR1 MNHEY, CDR2 SVGAGI. This chain's CDR3 is CASSPGTGNGYTF. CDR3 DNA: TGTGCCAGCAGTCCCGGGACAGGCAATGGCTACACCTTC.

The chain uses TRBV6-6 and TRBJ2-7; the match to TRBD1 covers 9 bases. This CDR3 region has 13 residues. The trim removed 6 bases at V and 3 bases at J, leaving 3 bases unmatched. Per germline, CDR1 MNHNY and CDR2 SVGAGI (reference sequence). CDR3 residues: CASSQTGGYEQYF. The DNA for the CDR3 is TGTGCCAGCAGCCAGACAGGGGGCTACGAGCAGTACTTC.

The J gene is TRBJ2-3, the V gene TRBV10-3, with 7 bases fitting TRBD1. Unmatched junction bases numbered 5, after V lost 3 bases and J lost 5 bases. The CDR3 runs 14 residues. Looked up from germline, CDR1 is ENHRY and CDR2 is SYGVKD. CDR3 residues: CAISDRQGGDTQYF. Written as DNA, the CDR3 is TGTGCCATCAGTGACCGACAGGGCGGAGATACGCAGTATTTT.

The rearrangement links TRBV5-1 to TRBJ2-1; 9 bases map to TRBD2. The V segment lost 4 bases and the J segment 4 bases; nucleotides outside the gene matches: 6. The CDR3 has 15 amino acids. Per germline, CDR1 SGHRS and CDR2 YFSETQ. In DNA form, the CDR3 reads TGCGCCAGCAGCCAAGCGGGAGGCCGATACAATGAGCAGTTCTTC. Encoded protein: CASSQAGGRYNEQFF.

The chain links TRBV6-5 to TRBJ1-1; maybe TRBD1 (5 bases). CDR3 length: 10 residues. The V gene's germline CDR1 is MNHEY and CDR2 SVGAGI. Trimming took 6 bases from V and 8 from J, leaving 7 bases between them. CDR3 sequence reads: CASRDREAFF. CDR3 coding DNA: TGTGCCAGCAGAGACAGAGAAGCTTTCTTT.